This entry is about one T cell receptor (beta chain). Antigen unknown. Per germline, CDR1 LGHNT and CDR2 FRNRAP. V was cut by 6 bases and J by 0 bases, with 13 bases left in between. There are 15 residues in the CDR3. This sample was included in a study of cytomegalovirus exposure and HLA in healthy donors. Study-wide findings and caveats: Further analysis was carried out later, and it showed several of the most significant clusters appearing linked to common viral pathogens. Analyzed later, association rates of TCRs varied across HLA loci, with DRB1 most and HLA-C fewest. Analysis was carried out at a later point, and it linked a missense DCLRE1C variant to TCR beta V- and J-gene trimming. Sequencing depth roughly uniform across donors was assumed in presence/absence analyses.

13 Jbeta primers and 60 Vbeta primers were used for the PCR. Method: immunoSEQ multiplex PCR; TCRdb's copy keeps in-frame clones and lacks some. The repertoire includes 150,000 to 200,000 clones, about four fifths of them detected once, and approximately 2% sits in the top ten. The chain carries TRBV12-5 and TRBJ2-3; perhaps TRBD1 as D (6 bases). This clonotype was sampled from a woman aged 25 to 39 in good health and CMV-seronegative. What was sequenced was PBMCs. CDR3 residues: CASGLGTSSTDTQYF. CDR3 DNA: TGTGCTAGTGGCCTAGGGACATCTAGCACAGATACGCAGTATTTT.